This TCR beta chain is from a study of CD8 T cells in Susac syndrome. Overall study context: Susac syndrome patients were untreated, on corticosteroids with some adding intravenous immunoglobulin, or on intravenous immunoglobulin only.

The CDR3 sequence is 14 residues long. Deletions cut 1 base from V and 2 bases from J, with 6 bases between. CDR1 and CDR2 (germline): MGHRA, YSYEKL. An input of about 0.5 to 1 ug of RNA was subjected to reverse transcription using random hexamers. immunoSEQ multiplex PCR amplified TCR beta CDR3 across 54 Vbeta, 13 Jbeta. TCRdb ran MiXCR on the immunoSEQ multiplex PCR reads and lists one entry per CDR3 protein. The data show around 170,000 distinct CDR3 sequences, approximately 96% seen once. What was sequenced was CD4+ T cells from PBMCs. The rearrangement links TRBV4-1 to TRBJ1-3; no definite D call. The TCR was taken from a human donor with Susac syndrome. The CDR3 sequence is CASSQAGAGNTIYF. CDR3 bases: TGCGCCAGCAGCCAAGCTGGTGCTGGAAACACCATATATTTT.